The present T cell receptor beta chain was sequenced within a study of graft-versus-host responses after intestinal transplantation. Looking at the study overall: Recipients underwent multivisceral, liver-intestinal, or isolated intestinal transplants.

This CDR3 spans 13 amino acids. Germline V gene lookup returns CDR1 SNHLY and CDR2 FYNNEI. Trimming took 11 bases from V and 6 from J; bases not matched to a gene: 5. Data came from immunoSEQ multiplex PCR; TCRdb stores just in-frame clones and leaves some out. The sample records 35,000 to 40,000 clones, about nine tenths being singletons. Remarks on this clone: Antigen specificity is unknown.

Findings and limits, study-wide: GvH clone levels peaked in circulation, and this peak was associated with early post-transplant HvG declines.

Lymphocytes (intraepithelial and lamina propria) were released by processing the graft tissue. The receptor was derived from a human patient who received an intestinal transplant, so some T cells may come from the graft donor. V is TRBV2 and J is TRBJ2-1; TRBD2 aligns across 12 bases. This specimen was ileum tissue, taken about 200 days after intestinal transplant. CDR3 bases: TGTGCCCGGGGACTAGCGGGCGTCAATGAGCAGTTCTTC. This translates into CARGLAGVNEQFF. Full variable domain (rest looked up from reference TRBV2 and TRBJ2-1): EPEVTQTPSHQVTQMGQEVILRCVPISNHLYFYWYRQILGQKVEFLVSFYNNEISEKSEIFDDQFSVERPDGSNFTLKIRSTKLEDSAMYFCARGLAGVNEQFFGPGTRLTVL.